This T cell receptor (beta chain) derives from a study of shared clonotypes between healthy human individuals. Overall study results and limits: As a rule, naive subsets had a larger estimated richness than memory subsets.

Here immunoSEQ multiplex PCR was the method, and the copy in TCRdb shows in-frame clones only, minus some. This table has approximately 2.5 million clones, approximately 93% appearing once. With regard to this clone: Its antigen is unknown.

This CDR3 has 15 residues. Germline CDR1 reads SGHRS; CDR2 reads YFSETQ. With 4 bases clipped from V and 6 bases from J, the junction kept 8 bases outside the gene matches. The V and J genes are TRBV5-1 and TRBJ2-1; 9 bases align to TRBD2. Input material: naive CD4+ T cells from PBMCs. Sample subset: CD45RA+ positively selected. The receptor was isolated from a man aged 18 to 30 in good health. Some clones in this sample may be carry-over from other donors' samples. The CDR3 reads CASSPGTSQSNEQFF. As DNA, the CDR3 is TGCGCCAGCAGCCCCGGGACTAGCCAAAGCAATGAGCAGTTCTTC.